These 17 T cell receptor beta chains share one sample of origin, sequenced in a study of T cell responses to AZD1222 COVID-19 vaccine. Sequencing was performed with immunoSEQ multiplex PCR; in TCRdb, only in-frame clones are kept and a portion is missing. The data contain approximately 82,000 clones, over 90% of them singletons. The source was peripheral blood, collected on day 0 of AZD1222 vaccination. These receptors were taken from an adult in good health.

CDR3 sequence (DNA): TGTGCCAGCAGCGTGGGACAGGGTCCGAACACCGGGGAGCTGTTTTTT. As protein: CASSVGQGPNTGELFF. The chain combines TRBV4-2 with TRBJ2-2; 9 bases align to TRBD1. Germline V CDR1 and CDR2: LGHNA, YNFKEQ. The CDR3 has 16 amino acids. The V segment lost 5 bases and the J segment 0 bases; nucleotides outside the gene matches: 4.

The CDR3 is CASSPLRMEKLFF. In DNA form, the CDR3 reads TGTGCCAGCAGTCCCTTGCGGATGGAAAAACTGTTTTTT. The chain is built from TRBV6-2 or TRBV6-3 and TRBJ1-4; no reliable D call. The germline V gene encodes CDR1 MNHEY and CDR2 SVGEGT. The CDR3 consists of 13 residues. Between the trimmed V and J ends, which lost 5 bases and 8 bases, there was a span of 12 bases.

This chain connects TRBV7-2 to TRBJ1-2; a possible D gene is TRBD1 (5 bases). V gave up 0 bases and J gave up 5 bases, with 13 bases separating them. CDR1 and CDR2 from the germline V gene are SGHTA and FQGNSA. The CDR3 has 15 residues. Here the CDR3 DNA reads TGTGCCAGCAGCTTAGCCCCAGGGCTTATGTATGGCTACACCTTC. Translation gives CASSLAPGLMYGYTF.

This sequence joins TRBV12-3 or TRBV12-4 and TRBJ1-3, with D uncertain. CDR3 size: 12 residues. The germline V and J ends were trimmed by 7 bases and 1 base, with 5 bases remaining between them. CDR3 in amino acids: CASTFSGNTIYF. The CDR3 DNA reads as TGTGCCAGCACCTTTTCTGGAAACACCATATATTTT.

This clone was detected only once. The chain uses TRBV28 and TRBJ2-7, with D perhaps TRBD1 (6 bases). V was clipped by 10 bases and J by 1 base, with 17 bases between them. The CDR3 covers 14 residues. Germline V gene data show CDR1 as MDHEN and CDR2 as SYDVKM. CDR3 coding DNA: TGTGCCACCTACCTGGGGGCAGGGTCCTACGAGCAGTACTTC. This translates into CATYLGAGSYEQYF.

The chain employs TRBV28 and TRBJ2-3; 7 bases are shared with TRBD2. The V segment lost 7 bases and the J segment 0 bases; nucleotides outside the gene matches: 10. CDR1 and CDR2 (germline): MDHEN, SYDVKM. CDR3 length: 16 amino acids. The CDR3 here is CASTHPGGRSTDTQYF. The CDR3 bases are TGTGCCAGCACACATCCGGGAGGCAGAAGCACAGATACGCAGTATTTT. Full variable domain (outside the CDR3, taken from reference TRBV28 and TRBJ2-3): DVKVTQSSRYLVKRTGEKVFLECVQDMDHENMFWYRQDPGLGLRLIYFSYDVKMKEKGDIPEGYSVSREKKERFSLILESASTNQTSMYLCASTHPGGRSTDTQYFGPGTRLTVL.

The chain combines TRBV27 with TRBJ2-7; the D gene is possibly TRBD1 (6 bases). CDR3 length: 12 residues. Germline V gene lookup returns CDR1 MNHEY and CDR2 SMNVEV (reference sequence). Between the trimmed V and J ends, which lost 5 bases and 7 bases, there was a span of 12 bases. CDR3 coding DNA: TGTGCCAGCAGTAAAGACAGGAGGGAGCAGTACTTC. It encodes CASSKDRREQYF.

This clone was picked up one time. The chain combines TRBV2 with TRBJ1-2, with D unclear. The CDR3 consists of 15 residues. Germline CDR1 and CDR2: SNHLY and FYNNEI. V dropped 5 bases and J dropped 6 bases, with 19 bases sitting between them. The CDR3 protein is CASSSRTSIPHGYTF. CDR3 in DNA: TGTGCCAGCAGTTCAAGGACCTCCATCCCTCATGGCTACACCTTC.

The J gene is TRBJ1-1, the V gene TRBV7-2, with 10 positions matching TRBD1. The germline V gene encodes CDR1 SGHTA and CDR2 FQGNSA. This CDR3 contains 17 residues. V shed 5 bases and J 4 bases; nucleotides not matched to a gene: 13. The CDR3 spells CASSLGTGTGVPTEAFF. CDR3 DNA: TGTGCCAGCAGCCTGGGAACCGGGACAGGGGTTCCCACTGAAGCTTTCTTT.

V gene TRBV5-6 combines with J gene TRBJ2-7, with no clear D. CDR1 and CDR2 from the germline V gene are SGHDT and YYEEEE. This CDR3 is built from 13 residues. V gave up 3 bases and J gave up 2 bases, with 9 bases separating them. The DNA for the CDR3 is TGTGCCAGCAGCTCCCCGTTTGCCTACGAGCAGTACTTC. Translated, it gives CASSSPFAYEQYF. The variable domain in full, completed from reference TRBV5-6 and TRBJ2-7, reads DAGVTQSPTHLIKTRGQQVTLRCSPKSGHDTVSWYQQALGQGPQFIFQYYEEEERQRGNFPDRFSGHQFPNYSSELNVNALLLGDSALYLCASSSPFAYEQYFGPGTRLTVT.

The CDR3 here is CAIMDTALTYEQYF. The CDR3 DNA sequence: TGTGCCATCATGGACACTGCCTTAACCTACGAGCAGTACTTC. The V and J genes are TRBV10-3 and TRBJ2-7; D is perhaps TRBD1 (5 bases). With 7 bases removed from V and 2 bases from J, the gap between germline ends came to 15 bases. CDR1 ENHRY and CDR2 SYGVKD come from the germline V gene. This CDR3 has 14 residues.

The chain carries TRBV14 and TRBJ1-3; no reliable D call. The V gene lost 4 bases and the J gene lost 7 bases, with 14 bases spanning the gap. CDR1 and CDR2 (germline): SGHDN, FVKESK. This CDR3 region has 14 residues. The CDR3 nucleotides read TGTGCCAGCAGCCCCAATTTGGGGAGGAACACCATATATTTT. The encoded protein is CASSPNLGRNTIYF.

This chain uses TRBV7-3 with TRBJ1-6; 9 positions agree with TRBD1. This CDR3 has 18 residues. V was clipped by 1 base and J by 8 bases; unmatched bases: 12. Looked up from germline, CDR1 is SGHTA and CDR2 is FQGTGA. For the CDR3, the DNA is TGTGCCAGCAGCTTAAGGGCCCGAGGGACAGGGACAGATTCACCCCTCCACTTT. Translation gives CASSLRARGTGTDSPLHF.

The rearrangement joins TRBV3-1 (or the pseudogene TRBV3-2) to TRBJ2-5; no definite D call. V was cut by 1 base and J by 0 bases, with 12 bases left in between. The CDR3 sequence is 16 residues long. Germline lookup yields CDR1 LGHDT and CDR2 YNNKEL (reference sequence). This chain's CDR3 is CASSQVLLHNQETQYF. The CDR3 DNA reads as TGTGCCAGCAGCCAAGTCTTACTTCACAACCAAGAGACCCAGTACTTC.

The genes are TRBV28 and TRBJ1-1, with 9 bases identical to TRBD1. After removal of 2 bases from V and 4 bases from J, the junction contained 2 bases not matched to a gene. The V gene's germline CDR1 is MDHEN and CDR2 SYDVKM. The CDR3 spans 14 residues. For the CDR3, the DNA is TGTGCCAGCAGTTTAATACAGGGGGCCACTGAAGCTTTCTTT. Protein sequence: CASSLIQGATEAFF.

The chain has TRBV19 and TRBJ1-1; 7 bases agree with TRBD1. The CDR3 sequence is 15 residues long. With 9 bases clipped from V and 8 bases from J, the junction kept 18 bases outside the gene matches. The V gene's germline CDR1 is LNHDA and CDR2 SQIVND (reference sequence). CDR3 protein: CASTDREAFRREAFF. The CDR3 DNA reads TGTGCCAGCACCGACAGGGAAGCATTTAGGAGAGAAGCTTTCTTT.

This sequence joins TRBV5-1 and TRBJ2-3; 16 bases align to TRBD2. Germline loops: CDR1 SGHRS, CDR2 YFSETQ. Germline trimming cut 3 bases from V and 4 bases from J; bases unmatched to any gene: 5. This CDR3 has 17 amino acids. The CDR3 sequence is CASSSAGTSGRADTQYF. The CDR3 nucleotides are TGCGCCAGCAGCTCGGCCGGGACTAGCGGGAGGGCAGATACGCAGTATTTT.